This entry features one T cell receptor (beta chain) sequence. Its antigen is not yet known. No per-base quality is available; no much larger clone lies one base away. This specimen belongs to a study of memory CD4+ T cells and cytomegalovirus serostatus (dated 2019 in TCRdb). Notes on the research overall: The cohort comprised about 33 healthy Belgian adults, 9 CMV seropositive and roughly 25 CMV seronegative. CD4+ memory TCRbeta repertoires of a Belgian cohort with known cytomegalovirus serostatus were sequenced in order to replicate a published TCR-based CMV serostatus classifier.

The Quick-DNA Microprep Kit was used to extract genomic DNA from the sorted cells. Amplification of TCRbeta DNA was done with the immunoSEQ hsTCRbeta kit, following the protocol from the manufacturer. An Illumina MiSeq instrument was used to sequence the TCRbeta libraries. The published analysis was carried out like this. After out-of-frame sequences were removed, 2.4 million or so distinct TCRbeta sequences remained, averaging approximately 68,000 per individual. Each individual was scored by the count of 164 previously reported CMV-associated TCRbeta sequences and the total productive distinct TCRbeta count. A beta-binomial model was reimplemented in Python, and scikit-learn random forests with default parameters were trained on US cohort data. Classifier performance on the Belgian cohort was summarized as median AUC with percentile confidence intervals calculated over 10,000 bootstrap iterations. The clones in this table, taken by TCRdb from immuneACCESS, are in-frame only. Not every clone is retained; where verified, under half of the shortfall comes from an unresolved V gene, and the cause of the rest is unknown. V and J calls and clone size are given by that table; D and trimming were obtained from the DNA. Present in this sample are around 40,000 clones, 79% of which were seen just once. 0.79% of the sample belongs to the ten largest clones.

The paper's findings and limits, for the study overall: For predicting CMV serostatus, the median bootstrapped AUC was 0.95 using the original framework and 0.9 to 0.92 using a US-trained random forest. Only CD4+CD45RO+ memory cells were sequenced, in contrast to the original study, in which naive and memory CD4+ and CD8+ populations were covered. Of under 200 previously reported CMV-associated TCRbeta sequences, approximately 64 appeared in the CD4+ memory repertoires, each in one to five individuals. Results were interpreted as suggesting that the CMV-associated TCR signature is largely present in the CD4+ memory repertoire. On the Belgian cohort, the classifier built on the original framework reached a median bootstrapped AUC of about 0.95, with a 95% CI of 0.76-1.00.

A FACSAria II was used to sort memory CD4+ T cells, defined as single viable CD3+CD4+CD8-CD45RO+ cells. To determine CMV serostatus, a Roche Elecsys assay was used that detects serum IgG against CMV pp150, pp28, p38 and p52. After thawing, total CD4+ T cells were enriched by positive selection with CD4 magnetic microbeads. Samples originated from another study that specifically interrogated the CD4+ T cell memory repertoire. Peripheral blood mononuclear cells were isolated and cryopreserved following standard operating procedures; serum was stored at -80 °C. The staining used CD3-PerCP (BW264/56), CD4-APC (RPA-T4), CD45RO-PE (UCHT1) and CD8-Pacific Orange (3B5) antibodies, and Sytox blue was used to exclude non-viable cells. The germline V gene specifies SQVTM as CDR1 and ANQGSEA as CDR2. The CDR3 starts with the cysteine, ends with the phenylalanine, and has 11 residues. Just CDR3 DNA is preserved here, 33 bases in frame from base 1. The V end loses 7 bases and the J end loses 0 bases, and a stretch of 6 bases separates them.

Input material: memory CD4+ T cells from blood. The TCR comes from an adult in good health and CMV-seronegative. The chain employs TRBV29-1 and TRBJ2-5; TRBD2 is a possible D gene, resting on 5 matching bases. DNA sequence: TGCAGCGGGGAGTACCAAGAGACCCAGTACTTC. This is translated as CSGEYQETQYF. Where the CDR3 stops, the reference TRBV29-1 and TRBJ2-5 genes take over; the full variable domain is SAVISQKPSRDICQRGTSLTIQCQVDSQVTMMFWYRQQPGQSLTLIATANQGSEATYESGFVIDKFPISRPNLTFSTLTVSNMSPEDSSIYLCSGEYQETQYFGPGTRLLVL.